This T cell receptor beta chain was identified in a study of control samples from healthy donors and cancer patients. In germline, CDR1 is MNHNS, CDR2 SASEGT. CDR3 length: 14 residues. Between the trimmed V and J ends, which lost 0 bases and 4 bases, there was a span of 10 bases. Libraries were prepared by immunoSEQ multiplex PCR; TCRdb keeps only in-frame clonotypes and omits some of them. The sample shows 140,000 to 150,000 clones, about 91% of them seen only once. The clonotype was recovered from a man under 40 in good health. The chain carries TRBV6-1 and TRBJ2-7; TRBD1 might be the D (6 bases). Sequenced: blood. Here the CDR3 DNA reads TGTGCCAGCAGTGAAGCGGGGGCAACATACGAGCAGTACTTC. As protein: CASSEAGATYEQYF.